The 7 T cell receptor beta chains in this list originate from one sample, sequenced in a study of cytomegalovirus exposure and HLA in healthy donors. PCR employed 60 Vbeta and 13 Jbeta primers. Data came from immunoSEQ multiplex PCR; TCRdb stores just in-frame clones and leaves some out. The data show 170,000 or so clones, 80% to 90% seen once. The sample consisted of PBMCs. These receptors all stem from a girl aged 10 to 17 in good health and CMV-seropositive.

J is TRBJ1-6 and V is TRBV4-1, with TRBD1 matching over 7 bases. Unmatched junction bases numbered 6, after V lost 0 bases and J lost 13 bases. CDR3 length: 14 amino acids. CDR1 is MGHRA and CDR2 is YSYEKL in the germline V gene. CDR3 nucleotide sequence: TGCGCCAGCAGCCAAGACTCCGGGACAGAGCCCCTCCACTTT. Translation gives CASSQDSGTEPLHF.

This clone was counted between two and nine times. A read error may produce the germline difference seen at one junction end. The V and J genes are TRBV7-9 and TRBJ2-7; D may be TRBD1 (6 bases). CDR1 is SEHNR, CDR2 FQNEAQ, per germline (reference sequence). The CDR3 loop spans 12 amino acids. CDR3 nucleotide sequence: TGTTCCAGCAGCTTAGGGACATACGAGCAGTACTTC. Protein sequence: CSSSLGTYEQYF.

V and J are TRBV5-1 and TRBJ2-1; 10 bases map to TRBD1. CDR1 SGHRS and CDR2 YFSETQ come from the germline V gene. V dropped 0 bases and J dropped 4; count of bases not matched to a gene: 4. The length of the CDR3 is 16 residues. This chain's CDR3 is CASSLVGTGVYNEQFF. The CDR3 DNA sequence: TGCGCCAGCAGCTTGGTAGGGACAGGGGTGTACAATGAGCAGTTCTTC.

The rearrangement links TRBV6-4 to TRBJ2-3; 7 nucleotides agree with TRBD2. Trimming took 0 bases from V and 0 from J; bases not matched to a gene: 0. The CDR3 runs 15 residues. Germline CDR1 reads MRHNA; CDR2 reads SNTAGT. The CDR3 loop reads CASSDSAGSTDTQYF. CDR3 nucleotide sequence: TGTGCCAGCAGTGACTCAGCGGGGAGCACAGATACGCAGTATTTT.

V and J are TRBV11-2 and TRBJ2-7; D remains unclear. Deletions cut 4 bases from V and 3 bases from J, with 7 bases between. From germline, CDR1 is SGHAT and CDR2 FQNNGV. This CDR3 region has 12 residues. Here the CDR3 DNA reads TGTGCCAGCAGCTACAGCAACTACGAGCAGTACTTC. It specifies CASSYSNYEQYF.

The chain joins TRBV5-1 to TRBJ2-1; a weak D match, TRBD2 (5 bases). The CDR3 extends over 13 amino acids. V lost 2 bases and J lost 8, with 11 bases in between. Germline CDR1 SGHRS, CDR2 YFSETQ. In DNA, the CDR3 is TGCGCCAGCAGCTTCGAGGGTATCGATGAGCAGTTCTTC. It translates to CASSFEGIDEQFF.

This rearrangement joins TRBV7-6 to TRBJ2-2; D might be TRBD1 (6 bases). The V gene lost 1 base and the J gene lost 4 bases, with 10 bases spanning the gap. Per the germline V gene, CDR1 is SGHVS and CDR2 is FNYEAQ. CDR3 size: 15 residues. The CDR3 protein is CASSLEQGVTGELFF. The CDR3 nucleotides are TGTGCCAGCAGCTTAGAACAGGGCGTCACCGGGGAGCTGTTTTTT.